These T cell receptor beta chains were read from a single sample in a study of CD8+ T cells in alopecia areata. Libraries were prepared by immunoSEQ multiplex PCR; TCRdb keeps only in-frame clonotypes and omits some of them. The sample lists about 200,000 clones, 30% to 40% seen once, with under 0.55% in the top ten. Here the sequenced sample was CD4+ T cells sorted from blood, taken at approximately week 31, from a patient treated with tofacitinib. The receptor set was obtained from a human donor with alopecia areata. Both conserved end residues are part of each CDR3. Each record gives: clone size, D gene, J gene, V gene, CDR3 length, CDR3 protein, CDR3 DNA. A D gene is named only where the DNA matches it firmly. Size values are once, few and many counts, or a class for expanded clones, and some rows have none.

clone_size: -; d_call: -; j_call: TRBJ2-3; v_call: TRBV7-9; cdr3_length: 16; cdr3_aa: CASSLDGTTSTDTQYF; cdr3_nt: TGTGCCAGCAGCTTGGATGGGACGACTAGCACAGATACGCAGTATTTT
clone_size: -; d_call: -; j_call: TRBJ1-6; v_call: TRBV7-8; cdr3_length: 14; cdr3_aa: CASSQDRFNSPLHF; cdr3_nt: TGTGCCAGCAGCCAAGACAGATTTAATTCACCCCTCCACTTT
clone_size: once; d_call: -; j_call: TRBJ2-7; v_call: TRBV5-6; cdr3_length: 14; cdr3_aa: CASSSTVSSYEQYF; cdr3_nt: TGTGCCAGCAGCTCAACCGTTAGCTCCTACGAGCAGTACTTC
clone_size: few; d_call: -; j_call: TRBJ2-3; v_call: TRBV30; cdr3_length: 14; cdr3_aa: CAWSVGSLADTQYF; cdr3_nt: TGTGCCTGGAGTGTTGGGAGTTTAGCAGATACGCAGTATTTT
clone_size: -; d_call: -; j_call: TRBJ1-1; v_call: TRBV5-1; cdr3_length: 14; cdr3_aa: CASIAGTYNTEAFF; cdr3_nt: TGCGCCAGCATTGCGGGCACCTATAACACTGAAGCTTTCTTT
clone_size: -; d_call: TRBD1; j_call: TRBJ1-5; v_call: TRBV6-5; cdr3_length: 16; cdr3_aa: CASSSTDRGHGQPQHF; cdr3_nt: TGTGCCAGCAGTTCCACCGACAGGGGGCATGGACAGCCCCAGCATTTT
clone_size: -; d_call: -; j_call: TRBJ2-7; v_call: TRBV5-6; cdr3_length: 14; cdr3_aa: CASSFPGRGYEQYF; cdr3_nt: TGTGCCAGCAGCTTCCCGGGGCGTGGATACGAGCAGTACTTC
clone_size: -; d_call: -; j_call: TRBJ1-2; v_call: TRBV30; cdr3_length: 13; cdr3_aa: CAWRYGRNYGYTF; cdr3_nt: TGTGCCTGGAGATACGGACGTAACTATGGCTACACCTTC
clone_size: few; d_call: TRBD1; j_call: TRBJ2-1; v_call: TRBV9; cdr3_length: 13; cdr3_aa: CASSPQSQGWGFF; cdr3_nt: TGTGCCAGCAGCCCTCAATCACAGGGGTGGGGGTTCTTC
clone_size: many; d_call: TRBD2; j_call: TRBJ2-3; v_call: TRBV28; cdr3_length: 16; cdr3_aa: CASGTSGSGVENTQYF; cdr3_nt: TGTGCCAGCGGGACTAGCGGGAGCGGAGTAGAAAATACGCAGTATTTT
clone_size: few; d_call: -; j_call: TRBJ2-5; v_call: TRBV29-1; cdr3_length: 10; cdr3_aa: CLIDEETQYF; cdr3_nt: TGCTTAATCGACGAAGAGACCCAGTACTTC
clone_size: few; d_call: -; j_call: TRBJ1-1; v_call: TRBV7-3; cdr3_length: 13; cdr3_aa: CASSWDKNTEAFF; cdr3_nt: TGTGCCAGCAGCTGGGACAAGAACACTGAAGCTTTCTTT
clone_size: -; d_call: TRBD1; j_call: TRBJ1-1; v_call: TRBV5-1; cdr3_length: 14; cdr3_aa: CASTTGGRNTEAFF; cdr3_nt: TGCGCCAGCACAACAGGGGGCCGCAACACTGAAGCTTTCTTT
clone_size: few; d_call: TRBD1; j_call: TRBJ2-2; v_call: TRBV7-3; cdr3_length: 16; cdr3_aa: CASSPAGTGYTGELFF; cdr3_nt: TGTGCCAGCAGCCCAGCCGGGACAGGTTACACCGGGGAGCTGTTTTTT
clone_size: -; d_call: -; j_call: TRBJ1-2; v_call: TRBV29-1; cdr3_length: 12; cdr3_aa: CSVVPGGDGYTF; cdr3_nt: TGCAGCGTTGTCCCGGGGGGAGATGGCTACACCTTC
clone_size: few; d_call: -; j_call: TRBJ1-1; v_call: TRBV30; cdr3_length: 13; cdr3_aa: CAWSVSENTEAFF; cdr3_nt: TGTGCCTGGAGTGTTTCGGAGAACACTGAAGCTTTCTTT
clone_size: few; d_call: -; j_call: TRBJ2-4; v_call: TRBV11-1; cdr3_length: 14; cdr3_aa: CASSSRAQGDIQYF; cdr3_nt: TGTGCCAGCAGCTCTCGGGCGCAGGGTGACATTCAGTACTTC
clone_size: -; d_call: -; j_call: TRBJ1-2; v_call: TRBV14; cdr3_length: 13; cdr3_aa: CASSRQPNYGYTF; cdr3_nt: TGTGCCAGCAGCCGACAGCCTAACTATGGCTACACCTTC
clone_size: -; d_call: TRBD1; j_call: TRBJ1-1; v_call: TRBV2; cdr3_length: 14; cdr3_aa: CASSRRDRGTEAFF; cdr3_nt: TGTGCCAGCAGTCGGAGGGACAGGGGCACTGAAGCTTTCTTT
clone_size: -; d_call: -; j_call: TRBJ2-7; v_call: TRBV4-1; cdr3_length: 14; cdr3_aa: CASSRQGSLYEQYF; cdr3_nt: TGCGCCAGCAGCCGCCAGGGGTCCCTCTACGAGCAGTACTTC
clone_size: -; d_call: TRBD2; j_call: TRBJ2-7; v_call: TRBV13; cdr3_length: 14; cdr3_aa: CASSLSGGLYEQYF; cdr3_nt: TGTGCCAGCAGCTTGAGCGGGGGGCTCTACGAGCAGTACTTC
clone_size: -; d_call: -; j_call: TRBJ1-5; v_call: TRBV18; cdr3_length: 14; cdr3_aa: CASSGTRGDQPQHF; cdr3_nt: TGTGCCAGCTCCGGGACAAGGGGAGATCAGCCCCAGCATTTT
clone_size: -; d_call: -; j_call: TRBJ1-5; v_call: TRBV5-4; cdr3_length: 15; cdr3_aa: CASSLTPGPDQPQHF; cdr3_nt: TGTGCCAGCAGCTTGACCCCGGGACCGGATCAGCCCCAGCATTTT
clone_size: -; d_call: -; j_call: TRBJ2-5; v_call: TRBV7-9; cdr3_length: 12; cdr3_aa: CASSHAGETQYF; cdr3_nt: TGTGCCAGCAGCCATGCCGGGGAGACCCAGTACTTC
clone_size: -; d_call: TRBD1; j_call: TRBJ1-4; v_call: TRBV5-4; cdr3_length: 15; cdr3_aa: CASSYGGQENEKLFF; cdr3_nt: TGTGCCAGCAGCTATGGAGGACAGGAGAATGAAAAACTGTTTTTT
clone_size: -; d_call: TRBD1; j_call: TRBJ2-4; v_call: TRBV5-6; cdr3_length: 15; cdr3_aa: CASSLAPGQGNIQYF; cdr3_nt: TGTGCCAGCAGCTTGGCTCCGGGACAGGGAAACATTCAGTACTTC
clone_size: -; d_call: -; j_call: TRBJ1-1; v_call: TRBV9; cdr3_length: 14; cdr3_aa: CASSVGQWNTEAFF; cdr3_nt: TGTGCCAGCAGCGTAGGTCAGTGGAACACTGAAGCTTTCTTT
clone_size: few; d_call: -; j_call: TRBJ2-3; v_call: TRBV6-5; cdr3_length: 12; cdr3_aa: CASSPRADTQYF; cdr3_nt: TGTGCCAGCAGCCCTCGCGCAGATACGCAGTATTTT
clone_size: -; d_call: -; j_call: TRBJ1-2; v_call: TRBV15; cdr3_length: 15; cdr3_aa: CATSFLRGDNYGYTF; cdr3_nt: TGTGCCACCAGCTTCTTAAGGGGGGACAACTATGGCTACACCTTC
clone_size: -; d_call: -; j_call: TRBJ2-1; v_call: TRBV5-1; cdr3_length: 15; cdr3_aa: CASSPRLGDNNEQFF; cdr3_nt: TGCGCCAGCAGCCCTAGACTAGGGGACAACAATGAGCAGTTCTTC
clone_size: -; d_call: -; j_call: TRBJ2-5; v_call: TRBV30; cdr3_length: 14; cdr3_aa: CAWSPGLLQETQYF; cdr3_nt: TGTGCCTGGAGTCCGGGACTCCTCCAAGAGACCCAGTACTTC
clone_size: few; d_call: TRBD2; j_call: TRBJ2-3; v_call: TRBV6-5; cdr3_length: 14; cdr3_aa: CASKERGVTDTQYF; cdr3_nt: TGTGCCAGCAAGGAGCGGGGGGTTACAGATACGCAGTATTTT
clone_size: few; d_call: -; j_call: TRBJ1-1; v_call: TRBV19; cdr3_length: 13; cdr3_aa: CASTIGWSTEAFF; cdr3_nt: TGTGCCAGTACCATCGGATGGAGCACTGAAGCTTTCTTT
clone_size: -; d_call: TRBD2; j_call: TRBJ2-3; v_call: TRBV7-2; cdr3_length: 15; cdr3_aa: CASSVSGGAIDTQYF; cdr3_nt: TGTGCCAGCAGCGTAAGCGGGGGGGCCATAGATACGCAGTATTTT
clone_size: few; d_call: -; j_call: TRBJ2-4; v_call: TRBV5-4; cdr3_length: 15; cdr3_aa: CASSRDNIAKNIQYF; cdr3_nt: TGTGCCAGCAGCAGGGACAACATAGCCAAAAACATTCAGTACTTC
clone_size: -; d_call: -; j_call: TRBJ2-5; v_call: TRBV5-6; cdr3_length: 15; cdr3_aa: CASSSPGTWQETQYF; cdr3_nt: TGTGCCAGCAGCTCGCCGGGGACCTGGCAAGAGACCCAGTACTTC
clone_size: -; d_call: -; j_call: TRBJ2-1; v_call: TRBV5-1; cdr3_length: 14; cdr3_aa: CASSANRAYNEQFF; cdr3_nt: TGCGCCAGCAGCGCGAACAGGGCCTACAATGAGCAGTTCTTC
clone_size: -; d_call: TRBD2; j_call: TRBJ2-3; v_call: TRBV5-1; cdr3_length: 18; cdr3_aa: CASSGPGLAGPSTDTQYF; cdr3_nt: TGCGCCAGCAGTGGCCCGGGACTAGCGGGACCTAGCACAGATACGCAGTATTTT
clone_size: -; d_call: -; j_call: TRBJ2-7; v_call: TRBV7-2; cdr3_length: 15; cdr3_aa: CASAPRGGSSYEQYF; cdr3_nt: TGTGCCAGCGCCCCTCGAGGGGGAAGCTCCTACGAGCAGTACTTC
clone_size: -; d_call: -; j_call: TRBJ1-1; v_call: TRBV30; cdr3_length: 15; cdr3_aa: CAQNLRGAMNTEAFF; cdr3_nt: TGTGCCCAGAACCTAAGGGGAGCTATGAACACTGAAGCTTTCTTT
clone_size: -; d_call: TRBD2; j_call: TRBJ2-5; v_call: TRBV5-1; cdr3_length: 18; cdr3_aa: CASSFQGWTSGTPGTQYF; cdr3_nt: TGCGCCAGCAGCTTCCAGGGTTGGACTAGCGGGACCCCGGGGACCCAGTACTTC
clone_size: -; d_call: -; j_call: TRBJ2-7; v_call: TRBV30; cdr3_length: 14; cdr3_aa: CARMRSSGPYEQYF; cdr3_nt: TGTGCCCGGATGAGATCCTCGGGCCCCTACGAGCAGTACTTC
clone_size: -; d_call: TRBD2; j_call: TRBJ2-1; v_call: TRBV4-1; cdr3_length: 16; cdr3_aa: CASSHPSGPSYNEQFF; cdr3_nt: TGCGCCAGCAGCCACCCTAGCGGGCCCTCCTACAATGAGCAGTTCTTC
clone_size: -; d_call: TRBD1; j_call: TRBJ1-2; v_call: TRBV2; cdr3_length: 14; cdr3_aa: CASSITGQVYGYTF; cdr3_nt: TGTGCCAGCAGTATCACGGGACAGGTCTATGGCTACACCTTC
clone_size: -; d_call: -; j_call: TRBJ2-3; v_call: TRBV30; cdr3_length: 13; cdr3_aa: CAWSFQTTDTQYF; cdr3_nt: TGTGCCTGGAGTTTCCAGACCACAGATACGCAGTATTTT
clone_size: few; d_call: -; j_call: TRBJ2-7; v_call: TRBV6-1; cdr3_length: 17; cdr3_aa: CASSELGLRGQAYEQYF; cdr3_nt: TGTGCCAGCAGTGAATTGGGTCTGAGGGGTCAAGCCTACGAGCAGTACTTC
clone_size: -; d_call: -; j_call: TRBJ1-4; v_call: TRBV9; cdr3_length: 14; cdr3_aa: CASSSGQVGEKLFF; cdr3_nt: TGTGCCAGCAGCTCGGGGCAGGTCGGAGAAAAACTGTTTTTT
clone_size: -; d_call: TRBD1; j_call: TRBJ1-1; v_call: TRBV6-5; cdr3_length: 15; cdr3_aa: CASSPRDRVNTEAFF; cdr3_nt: TGTGCCAGCAGTCCCCGGGACAGGGTGAACACTGAAGCTTTCTTT
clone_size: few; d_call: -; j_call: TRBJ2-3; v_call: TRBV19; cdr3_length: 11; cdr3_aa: CASRWEDTQYF; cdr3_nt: TGTGCCAGTAGATGGGAGGATACGCAGTATTTT
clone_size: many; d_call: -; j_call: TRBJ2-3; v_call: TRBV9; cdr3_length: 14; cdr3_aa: CASSVAGAPDTQYF; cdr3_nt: TGTGCCAGCAGCGTAGCTGGCGCCCCAGATACGCAGTATTTT